The 10 T cell receptor beta chains reported below all come from one sample, sequenced in a study of T cells in localized non-small cell lung cancer (dated by TCRdb to 2020 to 2021). The receptor library was made with the immunoSEQ multiplex PCR assay. In its TCRdb copy, this immuneACCESS table keeps in-frame sequences only and misses some clones. Where compared with another copy, unresolved V genes explain less than half of these, and the others have no known cause. Across this sample there are approximately 100,000 clones, with under 95% seen only once. About 4% of the sample belongs to the ten largest clones. The sample in question was PBMCs, obtained before any cancer treatment. These TCRs come from a woman between 35 and 70 years old with stage II squamous cell lung carcinoma.

This chain links TRBV6-1 with TRBJ1-2, with unresolved D. The CDR3 spans 14 residues. CDR1 MNHNS and CDR2 SASEGT come from the germline V gene. V lost 0 bases and J 7 bases, leaving 12 bases between the germline ends. The CDR3 DNA reads as TGTGCCAGCAGTGAAGCTCGGGGAGGTAGTGGCTACACCTTC. Translating it yields CASSEARGGSGYTF.

The chain couples TRBV21-1 to TRBJ1-4. TRBV21-1 is labeled a pseudogene. The CDR3 is 16 amino acids. The CDR3 DNA sequence: TGTGCCAGCAGCAAAGGTCCCCAGGGAGAGGAGGAAAAACTGTTTTTT. This codes for CASSKGPQGEEEKLFF.

Relative to its sample, this clone is medium-sized (0.01 to 0.1%). The CDR3 here is CASSLLLAGANNEQFF. In DNA, the CDR3 is TGCGCCAGCAGCTTACTACTAGCGGGAGCCAACAATGAGCAGTTCTTC. This chain links TRBV5-1 with TRBJ2-1; 11 positions match TRBD2. Germline V gene data show CDR1 as SGHRS and CDR2 as YFSETQ. V shed 2 bases and J 5 bases; nucleotides not matched to a gene: 6. The CDR3 is 16 amino acids. Supplemented by reference TRBV5-1 and TRBJ2-1, the full variable domain reads KAGVTQTPRYLIKTRGQQVTLSCSPISGHRSVSWYQQTPGQGLQFLFEYFSETQRNKGNFPGRFSGRQFSNSRSEMNVSTLELGDSALYLCASSLLLAGANNEQFFGPGTRLTVL.

The gene calls are TRBV5-1 and TRBJ2-2, with a tentative D call TRBD1 (5 bases). This CDR3 is built from 15 residues. Germline V gene data show CDR1 as SGHRS and CDR2 as YFSETQ. The V and J ends lost 3 bases and 5 bases respectively, with 14 bases between them. As DNA, the CDR3 is TGCGCCAGCAGCTGGACGCAGGGATGGACCGGGGAGCTGTTTTTT. Its protein is CASSWTQGWTGELFF.

The rearrangement links TRBV6-5 to TRBJ1-1; TRBD1 agrees at 7 bases. The CDR3 extends over 15 amino acids. The germline CDR1 and CDR2 sequences are MNHEY and SVGAGI. With V trimmed by 2 bases and J by 6 bases, 9 bases remained unmatched. Here the CDR3 reads CASSYPGGQGAEAFF. DNA for the CDR3: TGTGCCAGCAGTTACCCCGGCGGGCAGGGGGCTGAAGCTTTCTTT.

J is TRBJ1-1 and V is TRBV25-1; D not certain. The CDR3 is 14 residues long. Trimming removed 1 base at V and 0 bases at J, with 6 bases between. CDR1 and CDR2 from the germline V gene are MGHDK and SYGVNS. CDR3 in DNA: TGTGCCAGCAGTGAATTCTCAGTGAACACTGAAGCTTTCTTT. This encodes CASSEFSVNTEAFF.

This chain uses TRBV6-4 with TRBJ1-5; D remains unclear. Germline-derived CDR1 and CDR2 are MRHNA and SNTAGT. V lost 5 bases and J lost 0, with 8 bases in between. The CDR3 has 14 residues. The DNA of the CDR3 is TGTGCCAGCAGTCCAGACGGTAGCAATCAGCCCCAGCATTTT. The encoded protein is CASSPDGSNQPQHF.

In nucleotides, the CDR3 is TGTGCCAGCAGTTTCCGACCGCCGAATTCACCCCTCCACTTT. Its translation is CASSFRPPNSPLHF. This chain connects TRBV27 to TRBJ1-6; D gene ambiguous. The CDR3 extends over 14 amino acids. The V end was cut by 3 bases, the J end by 7 bases, with 10 bases between. The germline V gene encodes CDR1 MNHEY and CDR2 SMNVEV (reference sequence).

This chain uses TRBV5-1 with TRBJ2-2, with TRBD1 identical over 12 bases. This CDR3 is built from 16 residues. In germline, CDR1 is SGHRS, CDR2 YFSETQ. The trim removed 3 bases at V and 4 bases at J, leaving 4 bases unmatched. CDR3 amino acids: CASSSGQGAVTGELFF. Here the CDR3 DNA reads TGCGCCAGCAGCTCGGGACAGGGGGCTGTCACCGGGGAGCTGTTTTTT.

The V call is TRBV19, the J call TRBJ1-1, with TRBD1 identical over 8 bases. The CDR3 runs 15 residues. After removal of 5 bases from V and 3 bases from J, the junction contained 8 bases not matched to a gene. Germline V gene lookup returns CDR1 LNHDA and CDR2 SQIVND (reference sequence). DNA for the CDR3: TGTGCCAGTAGTCTGGACAGGGCGGCGGACACTGAAGCTTTCTTT. Its translation is CASSLDRAADTEAFF.